The T cell receptor beta chain under discussion was sequenced for a study of cytomegalovirus exposure and HLA in healthy donors (dated by TCRdb to 2016 to 2017). Broadly, across the study: According to an earlier analysis of 587 of the donors, about 179 million T cells yielded 117 million unique TCR beta sequences and around 300 Gb of sequence data. A later genetic analysis used genome-wide SNP genotypes for about three fifths of the 666 donors, treating that subset as a discovery cohort. A later analysis re-analyzed previously published TCR beta repertoires from 600 to 850 donors and added high-resolution HLA genotyping to study TCR occurrence patterns. On average, over 200,000 unique TCR beta nucleotide sequences were sequenced per donor among more than 350 genotyped donors of the cohort, with roughly 18% of those sequences being non-productive. The later analysis used no new phenotypic data to find candidate immune exposures, relying instead on TCR beta sequences and their occurrence across donors. A handful of DR-DQ haplotypes were handled as single units for association and clustering because linkage in the cohort was strong. The number of donors typed differed by locus, with 629-630 for A, B, C, DRB1 and DQB1, roughly 520 for DQA1, over 600 for DPA1, and 472 for DPB1. All discovery cohort repertoires had been generated on a single sequencing platform. An earlier analysis of around 540 of the donors applied high-throughput TCR beta sequencing to assess whether each TCR beta V gene segment acted as functional or pseudogenic. Donor age, sex, ethnicity and CMV serostatus were collected together with the repertoire data. Of the roughly 400 genotyped donors, around 81% fell in the genetic ancestry cluster associated with self-reported Caucasian donors. To predict cytomegalovirus infection status, the study combined high-throughput TCR immunosequencing, statistical association of individual TCRs with disease status, and machine learning. The study used immunosequencing to profile the T cell repertoires of several hundred subjects and linked those repertoires to cytomegalovirus serostatus. Class I and class II HLA loci were covered by the typing at four-digit resolution. Along with the approximately 650-subject first cohort, a separate validation cohort of over a hundred different subjects was used. The aim of the study was to test whether cataloging public T cell receptors could identify signatures of past pathogen exposure. Roughly 290 gigabases of sequencing data and 75 million to 85 million unique TCR sequences made up an early release that covered 500 to 700 HLA-typed donors.

CDR1 is given as GTSNPN and CDR2 as SVGIG, both from the germline V gene (reference sequence). The CDR3 contains 13 residues, cysteine and phenylalanine counted. CDR3 DNA only is kept here, 39 bases in frame from base 1. V and J are truncated by 2 bases and 4 bases respectively, leaving an intervening sequence of 11 bases. Library creation used the immunoSEQ multiplex PCR assay. For the multiplex PCR, a mixture combining 60 forward primers for TCR Vbeta segments and 13 reverse primers for TCR Jbeta segments was used. The CDR3 region of rearranged TCR beta genes was amplified from genomic DNA with a multiplex PCR assay. On the Illumina HiSeq System, the amplified TCR beta libraries were sequenced as 87-base-pair reads. The original pipeline was this. A later analysis counted approximately 76 million unique TCR beta chains across the 640 or so repertoires, and roughly 11 million of these chains were shared by at least two donors. A nearest-neighbor algorithm error-corrected the raw reads and collapsed the reads into unique sequences, merging closely related sequences to remove PCR and sequencing errors. CDR3 sequences were aligned to IMGT reference sequences to assign V, D and J gene segments. For a sequence to be retained, a match of at least six nucleotides was required to both a V gene segment and a J gene segment. Rearrangements were called productive when the CDR3 lacked stop codons and stayed in frame with V and J; all others were non-productive. CDR3 was defined by IMGT convention, running from the second conserved V-encoded cysteine to the conserved J-encoded phenylalanine. In an earlier analysis of more than 550 of the donors, sequences lacking an unambiguous match to a single V gene segment were excluded. An earlier analysis of a few hundred of the donors called V segments functional above 56.7% productive rearrangements and segregating when the between-donor standard deviation exceeded 5%. A statistical classification framework was built for diagnosing cytomegalovirus status from the catalog of TCR beta chain sequences. In a later analysis, V and J genes were assigned by comparing TCR nucleotide sequences against IMGT/GENE-DB human TR gene sequences. In a later analysis, CDR3 sequences and most-parsimonious VDJ recombination scenarios were assigned using the TCRdist pipeline. In a later analysis, each TCR beta chain was defined by its CDR3 amino acid sequence together with its V-gene family, and reads lacking a unique V-gene family were excluded. To address suspected cross-contamination and a sequencing artifact, a later analysis removed 550 to 750 highly shared, low-generation-probability nucleotide sequences. A later analysis calculated a clonal expansion index for each public chain from normalized within-repertoire ranks of inferred template counts. In a later analysis, generation probabilities were computed with a VDJ recombination model fitted to out-of-frame rearrangements, and the resulting probabilities were checked against IGoR. A later analysis scored TCR-TCR, TCR-HLA and TCR-CMV co-occurrence with hypergeometric tests, applying a repertoire-size bias correction to TCR pairs. A later analysis estimated false discovery rates by permuting HLA or CMV assignments 20 times. A later analysis grouped co-occurring TCRs with DBSCAN, adding TCRdist sequence similarity when clustering within HLA-allele-positive subsets. For co-occurrence clustering, repertoires with fewer than 30,000 or more than 120,000 public chains were excluded, along with several repertoires with anomalous nucleotide sharing. TCRdb limited this immuneACCESS table to in-frame rearrangements with V and J called. A share of clones is missing; checked studies link under half to unresolved V genes, and the rest is unexplained. D and trimming come from the DNA, and the V and J calls and clone size come from that table. Counted in this sample were 160,000 or so clones; about 72% of them appeared once. The ten largest clonotypes hold roughly 3.6% of the sample.

The sample holds one count of this clone. Its antigen target is currently unknown. Base qualities are missing; no much larger clone stands one base away. The cohort consisted of some 670 healthy bone marrow donors. Cohort members were all nominally healthy when sampled, although unrecorded immune exposures were likely present. The donor tested CMV seropositive and was one of the 289 seropositive cohort members. A peripheral blood sample was provided by each donor, and peripheral blood mononuclear cells were used for TCR beta sequencing. Genomic DNA was extracted from the blood cell samples with the Qiagen DNeasy Blood Extraction Kit. Study-wide conclusions, independent of this receptor: A few of the identified cytomegalovirus-associated TCR beta chains were confirmed in vitro to be specific for cytomegalovirus antigens. In a later analysis, the rate of TCR association differed among HLA loci, with DRB1 alleles having the most associated TCRs and HLA-C alleles having the fewest. Correlated functional status among segregating V segments might reflect linkage disequilibrium, but an unknown experimental factor could not be ruled out. Because HLA typing was missing for some donors at each locus, association tests included only the typed subset. A further reported finding was that TCR beta sequences accurately predicted the HLA-A and HLA-B alleles for most subjects in the first cohort. Because counts were too low, approximately 15 rarely observed V segments, including chromosome 9 orphons, were excluded from the earlier analysis of some 590 of the donors. Most TCR sequences were seen in very few donors, while some public TCRs were found in many individuals. According to the authors, the approach could potentially be generalized to other disease states and immunological phenotypes. The classifier was reported to diagnose cytomegalovirus status with high specificity and sensitivity in both the original cohort and the validation cohort. In an earlier analysis of around 600 of the donors, most TCR beta V segments appeared in productive rearrangements about 90% or about 30% of the time, broadly matching IMGT annotations. Some IMGT-functional V segments, including TRBV6-2 and TRBV6-3, could not be told apart with the 87-base-pair reads, so those segments were excluded. A cluster of highly shared sequence variants was judged likely to be a technical artifact of the sequencing pipeline. In a later genetic analysis, fewer N-insertions in productive TCRs were reported among donors in an Asian-associated ancestry cluster than the approximately 670-donor mean. According to a later analysis, parvovirus B19, influenza, CMV and Epstein-Barr virus appeared linked to several top co-occurrence clusters. Assigning TCR associations to individual alleles was difficult when HLA alleles, especially DR and DQ, strongly co-occurred. V-gene and J-gene trimming of TCR beta chains was associated with a missense DCLRE1C variant in a later genetic analysis, and the association was replicated in an independent cohort. In a later analysis, most CMV-associated TCR beta chains were found to appear HLA-restricted, with HLA associations seemingly driven largely by CMV exposure. The cohort was sequenced for TCR beta chains only, and without alpha or paired-chain data the features that could be detected were limited. In a later analysis, around 17,000 TCR beta sequences were associated with specific HLA alleles at a false discovery rate of 0.05. The only immune exposure information available for the cohort was CMV serostatus. The study gave a list of over 150 TCR beta chains associated with cytomegalovirus. Presence/absence analyses assumed roughly uniform sequencing depth across donors, an assumption that may not hold. In a later analysis, HLA-associated TCR beta chains showed more clonal expansion and lower generation probabilities than non-associated chains that were equally common.

The clonotype was recovered from a young man in good health and CMV-seropositive. Source material: PBMCs. The V and J segments used are TRBV30 and TRBJ1-1; a weak D assignment points to TRBD1 (6 bases agree). CDR3 sequence: CAWSSGEITEAFF. The DNA reads TGTGCCTGGAGTTCAGGGGAGATCACTGAAGCTTTCTTT.